The 9 T cell receptor beta chains listed next were all sequenced from one sample in a study of blood T cell repertoires in COVID-19 (TCRdb year 2020). The library was built by means of the immunoSEQ multiplex PCR assay. Held by TCRdb, this immuneACCESS table contains in-frame sequences only and omits some clones. Under half of the omission traces to an unresolved V gene where checked; the cause of the rest is unknown. The sample contains fewer than 130,000 clones, 70% to 80% of them found a single time. More than 20% of the sample rests with the top ten. Material for sequencing was peripheral blood. The receptor source for this set is a man in his 70s with active or convalescent COVID-19.

The chain joins TRBV28 to TRBJ1-2; possibly TRBD1 for D (5 bases). V was pared by 5 bases and J by 2 bases, with 12 bases between. This CDR3 has 14 amino acids. Per germline, CDR1 MDHEN and CDR2 SYDVKM. In nucleotides, the CDR3 is TGTGCCAGCAGTCACTCTTCAGGGAACTATGGCTACACCTTC. Its protein product is CASSHSSGNYGYTF.

The J gene is TRBJ2-7, the V gene TRBV30, with D perhaps matching TRBD1 (5 bases). CDR3 size: 13 residues. The germline V gene has CDR1 GTSNPN and CDR2 SVGIG (reference sequence). The V gene lost 5 bases and the J gene lost 1 base, with 12 bases spanning the gap. The CDR3 reads CAWDPQDSYEQYF. The CDR3 DNA follows: TGTGCCTGGGATCCACAGGATTCCTACGAGCAGTACTTC. Filled out from reference TRBV30 and TRBJ2-7, the complete variable domain reads SQTIHQWPATLVQPVGSPLSLECTVEGTSNPNLYWYRQAAGRGLQLLFYSVGIGQISSEVPQNLSASRPQDRQFILSSKKLLLSDSGFYLCAWDPQDSYEQYFGPGTRLTVT.

The CDR3 reads CAWSYTSDVEQFF. The CDR3 region has the DNA TGTGCCTGGAGTTACACTAGCGATGTTGAGCAGTTCTTC. J is TRBJ2-1 and V is TRBV30, with 7 bases matching TRBD2. Germline V CDR1 and CDR2: GTSNPN, SVGIG (reference sequence). The CDR3 is made up of 13 amino acids. The V gene end was trimmed by 2 bases and the J gene end by 9 bases; junction bases not matched to a gene: 7.

The chain uses TRBV3-1 (or the pseudogene TRBV3-2) and TRBJ2-1; 8 bases are a match to TRBD2. The CDR3 contains 15 residues. Germline V gene data show CDR1 as LGHDT and CDR2 as YNNKEL (reference sequence). V was clipped by 4 bases and J by 7 bases; unmatched bases: 9. The CDR3 region has the DNA TGTGCCAGCAGCCTAGCGGGGAGATCGACTAATGAGCAGTTCTTC. Protein sequence: CASSLAGRSTNEQFF.

This rearrangement joins TRBV5-4 to TRBJ2-5; D is perhaps TRBD2 (6 bases). Germline V gene data show CDR1 as SGHNT and CDR2 as YYREEE (reference sequence). The CDR3 runs 14 residues. V lost 5 bases to trimming and J lost 5 bases, with 16 bases between them. The DNA of the CDR3 is TGTGCCAGCAGAAGGGACCGCGGAGGGGAGACCCAGTACTTC. Its protein product is CASRRDRGGETQYF.

The chain employs TRBV6-5 and TRBJ1-5; D might be TRBD1 (6 bases). V was trimmed by 7 bases and J by 8 bases, leaving 15 bases between them. Germline lookup yields CDR1 MNHEY and CDR2 SVGAGI. This CDR3 contains 13 residues. The CDR3 nucleotides are TGTGCCAGCACTTGGACAGTAAACGAGCCCCAGCATTTT. It codes for CASTWTVNEPQHF.

V and J are TRBV19 and TRBJ2-7; 9 bases map to TRBD2. Germline V gene lookup returns CDR1 LNHDA and CDR2 SQIVND (reference sequence). J was trimmed by 4 bases and V by 2 bases; bases with no gene match: 6. CDR3 length: 15 residues. CDR3 bases: TGTGCCAGTAGTATACCTGATAGCGGGAGATACGAGCAGTACTTC. It encodes CASSIPDSGRYEQYF. The complete variable domain, with remaining parts taken from reference TRBV19 and TRBJ2-7, reads DGGITQSPKYLFRKEGQNVTLSCEQNLNHDAMYWYRQDPGQGLRLIYYSQIVNDFQKGDIAEGYSVSREKKESFPLTVTSAQKNPTAFYLCASSIPDSGRYEQYFGPGTRLTVT.

The rearrangement uses TRBV27 and TRBJ1-2; TRBD1 aligns across 7 bases. Germline V gives CDR1 MNHEY, CDR2 SMNVEV (reference sequence). V was clipped by 7 bases and J by 6 bases; unmatched bases: 17. The CDR3 totals 16 residues. CDR3 sequence (DNA): TGTGCCAGCACCATGACAGGGACCCACACTCTAGATGGCTACACCTTC. Translating it yields CASTMTGTHTLDGYTF.

This chain connects TRBV2 to TRBJ1-2; 7 nucleotides agree with TRBD1. Germline assignment: CDR1 SNHLY and CDR2 FYNNEI. The CDR3 has 14 residues. J lost 1 base, V lost 6 bases, and 5 bases had no gene match. The CDR3 nucleotides are TGTGCCAGCAGACCGGGACAGAATAACTATGGCTACACCTTC. Its protein product is CASRPGQNNYGYTF.